This entry concerns a single TCR beta chain. Trimming left V 3 bases short and J 3 bases short, with 9 bases between. The germline CDR1 and CDR2 sequences are LNHDA and SQIVND (reference sequence). The CDR3 contains 13 residues. The sample comes from a study of blood T cell repertoires in COVID-19. This table comes from immunoSEQ multiplex PCR, and its TCRdb copy is limited to in-frame clones, with some not included. The sample lists approximately 13,000 clones, 65% to 85% seen once, with 25% to 35% in the top ten. The chain is built from TRBV19 and TRBJ2-7, with D possibly being TRBD2 (5 bases). This clonotype was sampled from a human donor in a cohort sampled during active COVID-19. Sample: peripheral blood. CDR3 bases: TGTGCCAGTAGTATCGGTGGACTCTACGAGCAGTACTTC. It yields the protein CASSIGGLYEQYF.